This entry features one T cell receptor (beta chain) sequence. The antigen is not known. The sample is drawn from a study of CD8 T cells in ankylosing spondylitis. Whole-study results and caveats: Disease-linked clones reportedly showed significant enrichment in matched ankylosing spondylitis synovial fluid. Past research had described some motif variants in reactive arthritis synovial fluid and blood. What seemed typical of ankylosing spondylitis blood was a TCR beta motif built from about 8 highly homologous variants.

Trimming took 2 bases from V and 0 from J, leaving 12 bases between them. The CDR3 has 16 residues. The germline CDR1 and CDR2 sequences are SGHAT and FQNNGV. Quantitative barcoded 5'-RACE was used to prepare TCR beta libraries. A single record per CDR3 protein comes from TCRdb applying MiXCR to the 5' RACE reads. The top ten clones hold about 3.5% of a sample with about 310,000 distinct CDR3 sequences, 20% to 25% of them seen once. V and J are TRBV11-2 and TRBJ2-3; D is possibly TRBD1 or TRBD2 (6 bases each). Sequenced material: blood, either unsorted or a sorted T cell fraction (not recorded which). This clonotype was obtained from a female donor with ankylosing spondylitis or in good health (not recorded which). The CDR3 bases are TGTGCCAGCAGCTTATTACCGGGGGCCAGCACAGATACGCAGTATTTT. The encoded protein is CASSLLPGASTDTQYF.